The 27 T cell receptor beta chains presented below share a single source sample, sequenced in a study of cytomegalovirus exposure and HLA in healthy donors. Vbeta (60) and Jbeta (13) primers were used in the PCR. Libraries were prepared by immunoSEQ multiplex PCR; TCRdb keeps only in-frame clonotypes and omits some of them. Its listing shows about 200,000 clones. The sequenced material came from PBMCs. The receptors shown here come from a girl aged 2 to 10 in good health and CMV-seropositive.

The gene calls are TRBV19 and TRBJ2-3; TRBD1 agrees at 7 bases. The trim removed 6 bases at V and 5 bases at J, leaving 5 bases unmatched. Germline CDR1 is LNHDA and CDR2 is SQIVND (reference sequence). The CDR3 length is 13 residues. The CDR3 region has the DNA TGTGCCAGTAGCGACAGGGCGGGAGATACGCAGTATTTT. Protein: CASSDRAGDTQYF. The entire variable domain, with the rest obtained from reference TRBV19 and TRBJ2-3, is as follows: DGGITQSPKYLFRKEGQNVTLSCEQNLNHDAMYWYRQDPGQGLRLIYYSQIVNDFQKGDIAEGYSVSREKKESFPLTVTSAQKNPTAFYLCASSDRAGDTQYFGPGTRLTVL.

The chain combines TRBV19 with TRBJ2-3; D not certain. V was cut by 11 bases and J by 0 bases, with 12 bases left in between. This CDR3 comprises 13 residues. Germline V gene lookup returns CDR1 LNHDA and CDR2 SQIVND (reference sequence). CDR3 sequence reads: CAGASDSTDTQYF. The CDR3 region has the DNA TGTGCCGGCGCCAGCGATAGCACAGATACGCAGTATTTT.

The chain carries TRBV13 and TRBJ2-7; TRBD2 matches 9 bases. Trimming cost V 1 base and J 1 base; bases outside gene matches: 2. CDR3 length equals 15 residues. Germline loops: CDR1 PRHDT, CDR2 FYEKMQ (reference sequence). CDR3 sequence: CASSLVREGSYEQYF. Here the CDR3 DNA reads TGTGCCAGCAGCTTAGTGCGGGAGGGTTCCTACGAGCAGTACTTC.

The chain has TRBV30 and TRBJ2-1; 7 bases agree with TRBD1. The germline V gene encodes CDR1 GTSNPN and CDR2 SVGIG (reference sequence). V lost 4 bases to trimming and J lost 4 bases; unmatched junction nucleotides: 10. This CDR3 has 15 residues. The CDR3 sequence: CAWTPRDSPYNEQFF. CDR3 DNA sequence: TGTGCCTGGACACCCCGGGACAGCCCTTACAATGAGCAGTTCTTC. The full variable domain, completed using reference TRBV30 and TRBJ2-1, is SQTIHQWPATLVQPVGSPLSLECTVEGTSNPNLYWYRQAAGRGLQLLFYSVGIGQISSEVPQNLSASRPQDRQFILSSKKLLLSDSGFYLCAWTPRDSPYNEQFFGPGTRLTVL.

The V and J genes are TRBV6-1 and TRBJ1-2; the D gene is possibly TRBD1 (5 bases). The ends were cut back, 7 bases at V and 5 bases at J, with 11 bases in the middle. The CDR3 is 12 residues long. Germline V lookup: CDR1 MNHNS, CDR2 SASEGT. CDR3 DNA sequence: TGTGCCAGCACGGGACGGGAGTATGGCTACACCTTC. It translates to CASTGREYGYTF.

The gene calls are TRBV5-1 and TRBJ1-2; 9 nucleotides align to TRBD1. From germline, CDR1 is SGHRS and CDR2 YFSETQ. The CDR3 totals 17 residues. J was trimmed by 6 bases and V by 0 bases; bases with no gene match: 12. The CDR3 protein is CASSLVVKGTGSDGYTF. The DNA of the CDR3 is TGCGCCAGCAGCTTGGTGGTTAAAGGGACAGGGTCTGATGGCTACACCTTC.

The chain employs TRBV18 and TRBJ2-1; the match to TRBD1 covers 7 bases. This CDR3 region has 15 residues. V dropped 3 bases and J dropped 5; count of bases not matched to a gene: 7. Per the germline V gene, CDR1 is KGHSH and CDR2 is LQKENI. The CDR3 nucleotides are TGTGCCAGCTCACCCCCTGGGACAGCCGACAATGAGCAGTTCTTC. Translation gives CASSPPGTADNEQFF.

In nucleotides, the CDR3 is TGTGCCAGCAGTGGGACTAGCGGGAACACCGGGGAGCTGTTTTTT. Translating it yields CASSGTSGNTGELFF. The chain has TRBV6-4 and TRBJ2-2; TRBD2 aligns across 10 bases. Germline V gene lookup returns CDR1 MRHNA and CDR2 SNTAGT. The CDR3 covers 15 residues. V lost 4 bases to trimming and J lost 1 base; unmatched junction nucleotides: 0.

CDR3 loop: CASSLFRLAGPDEQYF. The CDR3 nucleotides are TGTGCCAGCAGTTTATTCCGGCTAGCGGGCCCAGACGAGCAGTACTTC. V gene TRBV28 combines with J gene TRBJ2-7; TRBD2 matches 8 bases. J gave up 5 bases and V 1 base, and 10 bases lay outside the gene matches. The CDR3 extends over 16 amino acids. Germline assignment: CDR1 MDHEN and CDR2 SYDVKM.

This sequence joins TRBV27 and TRBJ1-1, with 7 bases that match TRBD1. The CDR3 runs to 12 residues. V gave up 6 bases and J gave up 10 bases; unmatched junction bases: 8. The V gene's germline CDR1 is MNHEY and CDR2 SMNVEV (reference sequence). The CDR3 region is CASSPGGKGAFF. Here the CDR3 DNA reads TGTGCCAGCAGCCCAGGGGGGAAAGGAGCTTTCTTT.

V usage is TRBV29-1 and J usage is TRBJ2-7; TRBD1 matches at 8 bases. This CDR3 is built from 14 residues. V gave up 5 bases and J gave up 6 bases; unmatched junction bases: 12. Germline V gives CDR1 SQVTM, CDR2 ANQGSEA. CDR3 sequence (DNA): TGCAGCGTTCTCCCCCGGGACAGGCGTTGCGAGCAGTACTTC. Translated, it gives CSVLPRDRRCEQYF.

The genes are TRBV12-1 and TRBJ1-5. TRBV12-1 is reported as a pseudogene. The CDR3 extends over 16 amino acids. The CDR3 coding sequence is TGTGCCAGCAGCCTCGATGGGGAGTGGAGCAATCAGCCCCAGCATTTT. It encodes CASSLDGEWSNQPQHF.

The chain has TRBV7-2 and TRBJ2-3; D remains ambiguous. From germline, CDR1 is SGHTA and CDR2 FQGNSA. V was trimmed by 4 bases and J by 2 bases, leaving 7 bases between them. This CDR3 is built from 13 residues. The CDR3 reads CASSSVPTDTQYF. CDR3 in DNA: TGTGCCAGCAGCTCCGTCCCCACAGATACGCAGTATTTT.

The J gene is TRBJ2-7, the V gene TRBV5-6; TRBD2 is a possible D gene (6 bases). CDR3 length: 15 amino acids. V shed 0 bases and J shed 3 bases, with 13 bases lying between them. CDR1 SGHDT and CDR2 YYEEEE come from the germline V gene. This chain's CDR3 is CASSLGPKGLYEQYF. The DNA of the CDR3 is TGTGCCAGCAGCTTGGGCCCAAAGGGACTCTACGAGCAGTACTTC.

CDR3 protein: CASSLQGGSPTYEQYF. The CDR3 region has the DNA TGTGCCAGCAGCTTGCAGGGCGGGAGCCCTACTTACGAGCAGTACTTC. The chain links TRBV7-2 to TRBJ2-7; TRBD2 aligns across 7 bases. The CDR3 spans 16 residues. CDR1 is SGHTA and CDR2 is FQGNSA in the germline V gene. V lost 3 bases, J lost 4 bases, and 12 bases stayed unmatched.

This chain links TRBV27 with TRBJ1-5, with D unresolved. Germline CDR1 and CDR2: MNHEY and SMNVEV (reference sequence). The CDR3 runs to 16 residues. Trimming stripped 0 bases from V and 2 bases from J, with 11 bases between. CDR3 protein: CASSLSWTRRNQPQHF. The CDR3 DNA is TGTGCCAGCAGTTTATCCTGGACTCGGCGCAATCAGCCCCAGCATTTT.

This chain links TRBV14 with TRBJ2-3; TRBD2 aligns across 7 bases. V shed 0 bases and J 3 bases; nucleotides not matched to a gene: 9. CDR3 size: 17 residues. The germline V gene has CDR1 SGHDN and CDR2 FVKESK. CDR3 amino acids: CASSQDKRDYRTDTQYF. The CDR3 DNA follows: TGTGCCAGCAGCCAAGACAAGCGGGACTATAGGACAGATACGCAGTATTTT.

This chain's CDR3 is CASSLPTSGSGETQYF. CDR3 nucleotide sequence: TGCGCCAGCAGCTTGCCGACTAGCGGGAGTGGAGAGACCCAGTACTTC. The rearrangement uses TRBV5-1 and TRBJ2-5; 12 bases map to TRBD2. Looked up from germline, CDR1 is SGHRS and CDR2 is YFSETQ. V was clipped by 1 base and J by 4 bases; unmatched bases: 5. This CDR3 has 16 amino acids. Variable domain in full (rest from reference TRBV5-1 and TRBJ2-5): KAGVTQTPRYLIKTRGQQVTLSCSPISGHRSVSWYQQTPGQGLQFLFEYFSETQRNKGNFPGRFSGRQFSNSRSEMNVSTLELGDSALYLCASSLPTSGSGETQYFGPGTRLLVL.

The chain uses TRBV7-2 and TRBJ1-5; maybe TRBD1 (6 bases). Per germline, CDR1 SGHTA and CDR2 FQGNSA. Trimming took off 5 bases at V and 6 bases at J, with 20 bases between the two ends. CDR3 length equals 16 residues. The CDR3 sequence is CASSPIGTKLGQPQHF. CDR3 bases: TGTGCCAGCAGCCCTATAGGGACAAAACTGGGTCAGCCCCAGCATTTT.

J is TRBJ1-2 and V is TRBV28; D gene uncertain. Germline V gene data show CDR1 as MDHEN and CDR2 as SYDVKM. The germline V and J ends were trimmed by 8 bases and 5 bases, with 18 bases remaining between them. The CDR3 is 14 amino acids. CDR3 sequence: CASVWLGGNYGYTF. The CDR3 region has the DNA TGTGCCAGCGTCTGGCTTGGAGGAAATTATGGCTACACCTTC.

This chain connects TRBV29-1 to TRBJ2-1; the D gene is possibly TRBD2 (5 bases). V dropped 2 bases and J dropped 0 bases, with 11 bases sitting between them. The CDR3 is made up of 15 amino acids. Germline CDR1 and CDR2: SQVTM and ANQGSEA. The CDR3 protein is CSVEQVGSSYNEQFF. CDR3 sequence (DNA): TGCAGCGTTGAACAGGTGGGGAGCTCCTACAATGAGCAGTTCTTC.

The CDR3 DNA follows: TGTGCCAGCAGTTCCGTTAGCGGGAGCTCCTACGAGCAGTACTTC. Translated: CASSSVSGSSYEQYF. The chain links TRBV28 to TRBJ2-7; TRBD2 matches 9 bases. Trimming took 4 bases from V and 0 from J; bases not matched to a gene: 4. The CDR3 runs to 15 residues. The germline gives CDR1 MDHEN, CDR2 SYDVKM.

CDR3 loop: CASRPAGATYNEQFF. The CDR3 DNA reads as TGTGCCAGCAGGCCAGCAGGGGCTACCTACAATGAGCAGTTCTTC. The V call is TRBV6-1, the J call TRBJ2-1, with D possibly matching TRBD1 (6 bases). The V gene's germline CDR1 is MNHNS and CDR2 SASEGT. The CDR3 has 15 amino acids. V was cut by 6 bases and J by 2 bases, with 14 bases left in between.

The V call is TRBV4-1, the J call TRBJ2-1, with 7 bases fitting TRBD2. CDR1 is MGHRA, CDR2 YSYEKL, per germline. The CDR3 totals 15 residues. The junction had 8 bases not matched to a gene; V was cut back by 9 bases and J by 0 bases. For the CDR3, the DNA is TGCGCCAGTCGAGGGAGGGGTAGCTCCTACAATGAGCAGTTCTTC. Translation: CASRGRGSSYNEQFF.

The genes are TRBV28 and TRBJ2-7; perhaps TRBD2 as D (5 bases). The V end lost 5 bases, the J end lost 8 bases, and 19 bases lay between the germline ends. Germline values: CDR1 MDHEN, CDR2 SYDVKM. The CDR3 totals 14 residues. The CDR3 nucleotides are TGTGCCAGCAGTCCCCCGGGGAGTCAAACAAAGCAGTACTTC. Translating gives CASSPPGSQTKQYF. Full variable domain (outside the CDR3, taken from reference TRBV28 and TRBJ2-7): DVKVTQSSRYLVKRTGEKVFLECVQDMDHENMFWYRQDPGLGLRLIYFSYDVKMKEKGDIPEGYSVSREKKERFSLILESASTNQTSMYLCASSPPGSQTKQYFGPGTRLTVT.

The gene calls are TRBV28 and TRBJ1-2; D unclear. The V and J ends lost 5 bases and 4 bases respectively, with 14 bases between them. Germline V gene sequence: CDR1 MDHEN, CDR2 SYDVKM. There are 14 residues in the CDR3. This chain's CDR3 is CASSPGLLAYGYTF. For the CDR3, the DNA is TGTGCCAGCAGTCCTGGATTATTAGCCTATGGCTACACCTTC.

The chain joins TRBV5-1 to TRBJ2-7, with D tentatively TRBD2 (5 bases). The CDR3 runs 15 residues. Trimming removed 2 bases from V and 0 bases from J, with 12 bases in between. Germline CDR1 reads SGHRS; CDR2 reads YFSETQ. This CDR3 is CASSLTERTSYEQYF. CDR3 sequence (DNA): TGCGCCAGCAGCTTAACCGAGCGGACCTCCTACGAGCAGTACTTC.